What follows describes a single T cell receptor beta chain. Its matching antigen is unknown. This specimen belongs to a study of OX40 agonist ivuxolimab in advanced cancers. Study-level background: Ivuxolimab is a fully human IgG2 antibody that activates OX40 (CD134). Study-level points and caveats: Still undetermined is the antigen specificity of the expanded peripheral T cells.

Some clones are missing from TCRdb's copy, which holds only in-frame ones; the method was immunoSEQ multiplex PCR. The data contain roughly 51,000 clones, approximately 90% of them singletons. This sequence originates from an adult with an advanced solid tumor such as melanoma, head and neck, liver or kidney cancer. The source material was CD4+ or CD8+ T cells sorted from blood, sampled in a trial of the OX40 agonist ivuxolimab.

The CDR3 DNA sequence: TGTGCCAGCAGTCGACCGGGACAGGGGGCCGATACGCAGTATTTT. It codes for CASSRPGQGADTQYF. This chain joins TRBV6-5 and TRBJ2-3; 12 bases are a match to TRBD1. Germline V gives CDR1 MNHEY, CDR2 SVGAGI. V trimming: 5 bases; J trimming: 6 bases; junction bases outside the gene matches: 6. There are 15 residues in the CDR3.